This is a list of T cell receptor beta chains from one sample in a study of T cell responses to AZD1222 COVID-19 vaccine. Some clones are missing from TCRdb's copy, which holds only in-frame ones; the method was immunoSEQ multiplex PCR. The data show some 100,000 clones, 91% seen once. The source material was peripheral blood, sampled on day 0 of AZD1222 vaccination. These receptors all stem from an adult in good health. The CDR3 runs from the conserved cysteine through the conserved F or W. A D gene is named only where the DNA matches it firmly. Clone size is given for some rows only: seen once, a few or many times, or a class if the clone is expanded.

j_gene	d_gene	v_gene	abundance	CDR3aa	CDR3nt
TRBJ1-1	NA	TRBV18	NA	CASSPVGANTEAFF	TGTGCCAGCTCACCGGTCGGCGCGAACACTGAAGCTTTCTTT
TRBJ2-3	NA	TRBV19	NA	CASSIQGADTQYF	TGTGCCAGTAGTATTCAGGGCGCAGATACGCAGTATTTT
TRBJ2-3	TRBD2	TRBV19	NA	CASSIRREGGTDTQYF	TGTGCCAGTAGTATACGGCGGGAGGGGGGCACAGATACGCAGTATTTT
TRBJ1-1	NA	TRBV7-9	NA	CASSPQPRWGLNTEAFF	TGTGCCAGCAGCCCTCAACCTAGGTGGGGATTGAACACTGAAGCTTTCTTT
TRBJ1-1	TRBD1	TRBV19	NA	CASSIKWTGDTEAFF	TGTGCCAGTAGTATAAAGTGGACAGGCGACACTGAAGCTTTCTTT
TRBJ1-5	NA	TRBV7-8	NA	CASTEPGYNQPQHF	TGTGCCAGCACCGAACCGGGCTACAATCAGCCCCAGCATTTT
TRBJ2-3	NA	TRBV6-5	once	CASSSVGDTQYF	TGTGCCAGCAGTTCCGTCGGAGATACGCAGTATTTT
TRBJ2-3	TRBD2	TRBV5-1	NA	CASSGGRIDTQYF	TGCGCCAGCAGTGGCGGGAGAATAGATACGCAGTATTTT
TRBJ1-2	NA	TRBV6-1	NA	CASSEGRPGTYGYTF	TGTGCCAGCAGTGAAGGGAGACCGGGGACCTATGGCTACACCTTC
TRBJ1-2	NA	TRBV4-3	NA	CASSPGTGLSYGYTF	TGCGCCAGCAGCCCCGGAACTGGACTGAGCTATGGCTACACCTTC
TRBJ2-2	TRBD2	TRBV4-1	NA	CASSQDLVGGSTGELFF	TGCGCCAGCAGCCAAGATTTAGTAGGCGGGAGTACCGGGGAGCTGTTTTTT
TRBJ1-2	NA	TRBV18	NA	CASSPPSWGYTF	TGTGCCAGCTCACCACCGAGCTGGGGCTACACCTTC
TRBJ1-2	NA	TRBV18	NA	CASSREVGSRYGYTF	TGTGCCAGCTCTCGAGAGGTCGGGAGTCGGTATGGCTACACCTTC
TRBJ1-1	NA	TRBV6-6	once	CASSQRQADWVGTEAFF	TGTGCCAGCAGTCAAAGACAGGCTGACTGGGTGGGCACTGAAGCTTTCTTT